This T cell receptor (beta chain) derives from a study of monozygotic twins with inflammatory bowel disease (dated by TCRdb to the late 2010s). Looking at the study overall: The full study comprised around 28 monozygotic twin pairs: nine German pairs (four IBD-concordant, five IBD-discordant) and 19 IBD-discordant Danish pairs. Within discordant pairs, disease-associated traits were sought mainly by comparing IBD patients with their genetically identical healthy co-twins. Each individual had, on average, about 151 000 unique TCRalpha sequences and 181 000 unique TCRbeta sequences available for analysis.

From each donor, a roughly 2.3 ml peripheral blood sample was collected into PAXgene tubes and stored at -80 degrees C. Without T cell sorting, total RNA was isolated from whole blood using the PAXgene blood miRNA kit on an automated QIAcube. Peripheral blood from monozygotic twin pairs who were concordant or discordant for inflammatory bowel disease underwent deep TCRalpha and TCRbeta repertoire profiling using unique molecular barcoding. Smoking habits were recorded for all twin pairs, and each individual was classified as a current, former or never smoker. The library was produced with 5' RACE. Each TCR library was prepared from about 4,000 ng of total RNA. For each sample, cDNA synthesis was carried out in eight separate reactions using SMARTScribe reverse transcriptase. During cDNA synthesis, unique molecular identifiers containing a 6-nucleotide sample barcode were introduced by template switching. Two nested PCRs of about 15 and 9 cycles amplified the TCRalpha and TCRbeta cDNA, and bead purification followed each PCR. Before amplification, the cDNA was both treated with uracil DNA-glycosylase and purified with the QIAquick PCR purification kit. The second PCR added Illumina TruSeq-compatible adapters along with sample-specific barcodes. Library quality and concentration were assessed using TapeStation and Qubit, and approximately 5 ng of each library was pooled. The pooled libraries were sequenced with 2 x 100 bp reads and custom sequencing primers on an Illumina HiSeq2500 single-index Rapid Run. Regarding the original processing steps: MiGEC version 1.2.6 was used for UMI-based consensus assembly, which corrected PCR and sequencing errors. MiXCR version 2.1.1 was used for V(D)J alignment, clonotype assembly and CDR3 extraction. To normalise gene usage, clonotype sharing and MAIT/NKT TCR abundance, the top 1000, 10 000 and 20 000 clonotypes in each sample were analysed. After downsampling to 27 000 UMIs, diversity was calculated as the inverse Simpson index using the vegan R package. Paired Mann-Whitney U tests were applied to discordant twin pairs, with Benjamini-Hochberg correction for multiple testing. Each CDR3 protein sequence appears as one entry after TCRdb reprocessed the reads, and no DNA is included. The V and J calls shown here were made by TCRdb, not taken from the authors' results. The sample's clone listing holds tens of thousands of distinct CDR3 sequences. Together, the top ten hold 5% to 6.5% of the sample.

Summary of the overall study and its limitations: Fewer clonotypes were shared with other individuals by IBD patients than by healthy twins, most markedly in patients showing signs of disease activity. No difference in repertoire similarity was observed between concordant and discordant twins, possibly owing to limited statistical power. Background noise and inter-individual variability may have been introduced into the repertoires by the differing immunosuppressive treatments among patients. TCRbeta repertoire diversity, by inverse Simpson index, was decreased in IBD patients compared with their healthy co-twins. No single strong signal or clonotype linked to IBD turned up in the results, so the idea that one exists was not supported. Different T cell subtypes could not be distinguished in the analysis.

The germline V gene gives CDR1 as MGHRA and CDR2 as YSYEKL. Including the terminal cysteine and phenylalanine, the CDR3 comprises 15 residues. There is no recorded DNA. Points on this clonotype: Its antigen remains undetermined.

Sequencing input: blood. This sequence was found in a human donor with ulcerative colitis or Crohn's disease, or a healthy co-twin of an affected twin (not recorded which). The rearranged chain carries TRBV4-1 and TRBJ1-2; no DNA is available, so the TRBD1 call from TCRdb remains unchecked. CDR3 sequence: CASSQVTTGDYGYTF.